This TCR beta chain was sequenced during a study of sequential checkpoint blockade in melanoma. The treatment denotes: randomized to nivolumab then ipilimumab (arm A) or the reverse (arm B). Using immunoSEQ multiplex PCR, the repertoire was profiled, and TCRdb retains in-frame clones only, with some absent. Counted here are about 20,000 clones, under 85% occurring once; the ten biggest clones make up roughly 5%. CDR3 length: 13 amino acids. Germline-derived CDR1 and CDR2 are MNHGY and SAAAGT. V dropped 11 bases and J dropped 5; count of bases not matched to a gene: 11. The TCR was taken from a human donor with melanoma. This sequence joins TRBV6-8 and TRBJ2-5; 7 nucleotides line up with TRBD2. Sequencing was performed on tumor tissue (inferred from file names), taken from a patient given nivolumab and ipilimumab in sequence. The CDR3 coding sequence is TGTGCCGGGGGTGGTGGCGGGAGTGAGACCCAGTACTTC. Protein sequence: CAGGGGGSETQYF.